Following are 20 T cell receptor beta chains from one sample sequenced in a study of T cell responses to AZD1222 COVID-19 vaccine. The data were produced by immunoSEQ multiplex PCR, yet TCRdb's version contains in-frame clones alone and is incomplete. The table shows 150,000 to 200,000 clones, with 85% to 95% occurring only once. Material: peripheral blood, obtained 28 days after the second dose of the MenACWY control vaccine. The receptor set was obtained from an adult who received the MenACWY meningococcal vaccine as a control.

V gene TRBV7-3 combines with J gene TRBJ2-3, with no clear D. CDR3 length: 14 amino acids. Germline V gene sequence: CDR1 SGHTA, CDR2 FQGTGA. Trimming stripped 1 base from V and 4 bases from J, with 9 bases between. The DNA of the CDR3 is TGTGCCAGCAGCTTAAGTCTGGCGGCAGATACGCAGTATTTT. It yields the protein CASSLSLAADTQYF.

The V gene is TRBV11-2, the J gene TRBJ1-5; no clear D gene. Trimming left V 4 bases short and J 1 base short, with 5 bases between. The CDR3 is made up of 13 amino acids. The V gene's germline CDR1 is SGHAT and CDR2 FQNNGV. Written as DNA, the CDR3 is TGTGCCAGCAGCTATCAGAGCAATCAGCCCCAGCATTTT. It encodes CASSYQSNQPQHF.

J is TRBJ1-5 and V is TRBV15, with 9 bases that match TRBD1. V lost 6 bases to trimming and J lost 5 bases; unmatched junction nucleotides: 8. The CDR3 contains 15 residues. CDR1 is LNHNV and CDR2 is YYDKDF in the germline V gene (reference sequence). Written as DNA, the CDR3 is TGTGCCACCAGGGTCGGATGGGACAGGGATCAGCCCCAGCATTTT. Its protein is CATRVGWDRDQPQHF.

The rearrangement joins TRBV27 to TRBJ2-6; no definite D call. CDR3 size: 15 residues. CDR1 is MNHEY, CDR2 SMNVEV, per germline (reference sequence). The V and J ends lost 6 bases and 0 bases respectively, with 9 bases between them. CDR3 sequence reads: CASRKISSGANVLTF. DNA for the CDR3: TGTGCCAGCAGGAAGATCTCCTCTGGGGCCAACGTCCTGACTTTC.

The V gene is TRBV19, the J gene TRBJ1-1, with TRBD1 as a possible D gene (6 bases). Trimming left V 5 bases short and J 5 bases short, with 12 bases between. The length of the CDR3 is 13 residues. Germline V gives CDR1 LNHDA, CDR2 SQIVND (reference sequence). The CDR3 bases are TGTGCCAGTAGTCGCCAGGGGAGGACTGAAGCTTTCTTT. Amino acid sequence: CASSRQGRTEAFF. The full variable domain, with the rest looked up from reference TRBV19 and TRBJ1-1, is DGGITQSPKYLFRKEGQNVTLSCEQNLNHDAMYWYRQDPGQGLRLIYYSQIVNDFQKGDIAEGYSVSREKKESFPLTVTSAQKNPTAFYLCASSRQGRTEAFFGQGTRLTVV.

This clone has only one observation. The V gene is TRBV19, the J gene TRBJ1-2; possibly TRBD1 for D (5 bases). The germline V gene has CDR1 LNHDA and CDR2 SQIVND (reference sequence). Trimming shortened V by 7 bases and J by 7 bases, and 13 bases separated the two germline ends. CDR3 length: 12 residues. DNA for the CDR3: TGTGCCAGTACCCCTGGGGGGTTTGGCTACACCTTC. As protein: CASTPGGFGYTF.

This clone came up once. This chain uses TRBV7-2 with TRBJ1-2; TRBD1 matches at 8 bases. Germline V gene sequence: CDR1 SGHTA, CDR2 FQGNSA. V was clipped by 4 bases and J by 6 bases; unmatched bases: 4. This CDR3 has 13 amino acids. Here the CDR3 reads CASSSYRGDGYTF. The CDR3 region has the DNA TGTGCCAGCAGCTCCTACAGGGGGGATGGCTACACCTTC.

The genes are TRBV5-6 and TRBJ1-3; D is unclear. The length of the CDR3 is 14 residues. Germline V lookup: CDR1 SGHDT, CDR2 YYEEEE. Trimming left V 0 bases short and J 8 bases short, with 12 bases between. The CDR3 loop is CASSLVYTPDTIYF. The CDR3 region has the DNA TGTGCCAGCAGCTTGGTTTACACCCCAGACACCATATATTTT.

This clone was found once. V is TRBV30 and J is TRBJ1-1, with a weak D call TRBD1 (5 bases). Germline lookup yields CDR1 GTSNPN and CDR2 SVGIG (reference sequence). CDR3 size: 14 residues. V dropped 2 bases and J dropped 7 bases, with 17 bases sitting between them. CDR3 sequence (DNA): TGTGCCTGGAGTCCTCCAGGGCTCCTACATGAAGCTTTCTTT. As protein: CAWSPPGLLHEAFF.

The V and J genes are TRBV7-3 and TRBJ2-2; a possible D gene is TRBD1 (7 bases). The length of the CDR3 is 16 residues. Between the trimmed V and J ends, which lost 5 bases and 4 bases, there was a span of 17 bases. Germline V gene data show CDR1 as SGHTA and CDR2 as FQGTGA. The CDR3 coding sequence is TGTGCCAGCAGCCTCTACAGGGGAGGCGGCACCGGGGAGCTGTTTTTT. Encoded protein: CASSLYRGGGTGELFF.

This chain connects TRBV2 to TRBJ2-3; 10 bases map to TRBD2. The CDR3 is made up of 15 amino acids. Trimming removed 6 bases from V and 3 bases from J; junction bases left unmatched: 6. Germline-derived CDR1 and CDR2 are SNHLY and FYNNEI. The CDR3: CASSQGAGGTDTQYF. CDR3 nucleotides: TGTGCCAGCAGCCAAGGAGCGGGGGGGACAGATACGCAGTATTTT. The entire variable domain, with the rest obtained from reference TRBV2 and TRBJ2-3, is as follows: EPEVTQTPSHQVTQMGQEVILRCVPISNHLYFYWYRQILGQKVEFLVSFYNNEISEKSEIFDDQFSVERPDGSNFTLKIRSTKLEDSAMYFCASSQGAGGTDTQYFGPGTRLTVL.

In DNA, the CDR3 is TGTGCCTGGGCCCCGGGGGGGGTAAACTATGGCTACACCTTC. Protein sequence: CAWAPGGVNYGYTF. The chain has TRBV30 and TRBJ1-2, with a possible D match to TRBD1 (5 bases). Germline V lookup: CDR1 GTSNPN, CDR2 SVGIG (reference sequence). V was cut by 5 bases and J by 2 bases, with 15 bases left in between. The CDR3 covers 14 residues.

This chain joins TRBV18 and TRBJ2-1; D unclear. This CDR3 is built from 17 residues. Germline CDR1 is KGHSH and CDR2 is LQKENI. The germline V and J ends were trimmed by 4 bases and 0 bases, with 16 bases remaining between them. CDR3 protein: CASSRAFGGSSYNEQFF. CDR3 DNA: TGTGCCAGCTCACGCGCCTTCGGCGGAAGCTCCTACAATGAGCAGTTCTTC.

CDR3 protein: CASSQGQGYSPLHF. CDR3 coding DNA: TGCGCCAGCAGCCAGGGACAGGGGTATTCACCCCTCCACTTT. This chain joins TRBV4-3 and TRBJ1-6; TRBD1 agrees at 10 bases. V shed 3 bases and J 8 bases; nucleotides not matched to a gene: 1. The CDR3 runs 14 residues. Looked up from germline, CDR1 is LGHNA and CDR2 is YSLEER.

This clone occurred once. V is TRBV12-3 or TRBV12-4 and J is TRBJ1-5, with D possibly being TRBD1 (5 bases). This CDR3 spans 13 amino acids. V was shortened by 5 bases and J by 7 bases, with 12 bases between the two germline ends. The CDR3 spells CASSRGGRQPQHF. The CDR3 DNA reads TGTGCCAGCAGTCGGGGGGGACGGCAGCCCCAGCATTTT.

The gene calls are TRBV28 and TRBJ1-6, with TRBD1 as a possible D gene (5 bases). Trimming took 2 bases from V and 8 from J, leaving 10 bases between them. The CDR3 is made up of 14 amino acids. Per germline, CDR1 MDHEN and CDR2 SYDVKM. The DNA of the CDR3 is TGTGCCAGCAGTTTAAATAGGGACTATTCACCCCTCCACTTT. This gives the protein CASSLNRDYSPLHF. The entire variable domain, with the rest obtained from reference TRBV28 and TRBJ1-6, is as follows: DVKVTQSSRYLVKRTGEKVFLECVQDMDHENMFWYRQDPGLGLRLIYFSYDVKMKEKGDIPEGYSVSREKKERFSLILESASTNQTSMYLCASSLNRDYSPLHFGNGTRLTVT.

J is TRBJ1-2 and V is TRBV28; 7 positions match TRBD1. V trimming: 7 bases; J trimming: 2 bases; junction bases outside the gene matches: 7. This CDR3 comprises 14 residues. The germline V gene has CDR1 MDHEN and CDR2 SYDVKM. The CDR3 sequence: CASTGTGVNYGYTF. CDR3 sequence (DNA): TGTGCCAGCACCGGAACAGGGGTGAACTATGGCTACACCTTC.

The V call is TRBV12-5, the J call TRBJ2-7; D perhaps matches TRBD1 (5 bases). V was cut by 3 bases and J by 4 bases, with 7 bases left in between. This CDR3 has 12 amino acids. Germline loops: CDR1 LGHNT, CDR2 FRNRAP. CDR3 amino acids: CASGFDSYEQYF. In nucleotides, the CDR3 is TGTGCTAGTGGTTTCGACAGTTACGAGCAGTACTTC.

V usage is TRBV3-1 (or the pseudogene TRBV3-2) and J usage is TRBJ1-1, with D possibly TRBD1 on 6 matching bases. Germline loops: CDR1 LGHDT, CDR2 YNNKEL (reference sequence). The CDR3 runs 14 residues. The V and J ends lost 4 bases and 0 bases respectively, with 9 bases between them. CDR3 sequence reads: CASSPGHLNTEAFF. The CDR3 bases are TGTGCCAGCAGCCCGGGACACCTGAACACTGAAGCTTTCTTT.

The rearrangement joins TRBV5-1 to TRBJ2-7; D possibly corresponds to TRBD1 (5 bases). CDR3 length: 14 amino acids. Trimming removed 5 bases at V and 5 bases at J, with 17 bases between. From germline, CDR1 is SGHRS and CDR2 YFSETQ. The CDR3 loop reads CASSSGGADDEQYF. CDR3 nucleotides: TGCGCCAGCAGTTCCGGTGGGGCTGACGACGAGCAGTACTTC.